This paragraph covers one T cell receptor beta chain sequence. This sample stems from a study of blood T cell repertoires in COVID-19. Produced via immunoSEQ multiplex PCR; TCRdb's table is partial and in-frame only. The repertoire holds 150,000 to 200,000 clones, with roughly 84% as singletons. The sample taken for sequencing was PBMCs or T cells enriched from blood (not recorded which). The sequence was obtained from a woman aged 30 to 39 who had been exposed to COVID-19.

This CDR3 reads CASSYGEGEIYEQYF. DNA for the CDR3: TGTGCCAGCAGTTACGGGGAGGGGGAAATCTACGAGCAGTACTTC. V is TRBV6-2 or TRBV6-3 and J is TRBJ2-7; TRBD2 is a possible D gene (7 bases). The V gene lost 2 bases and the J gene lost 3 bases, with 14 bases spanning the gap. The CDR3 has 15 residues. The germline V gene has CDR1 MNHEY and CDR2 SVGEGT.